Shown below are 9 T cell receptor beta chains from a single sample sequenced in a study of T cells in Graves' hyperthyroidism and ophthalmopathy. Amplification targeted TCR beta CDR3 regions from RNA transcripts. A first-round RT-PCR of the TCR CDR3 used the HTBI primer set. TCRdb reanalysed the multiplex PCR reads using MiXCR and keeps one entry per CDR3 protein. This table has about 640,000 distinct CDR3 sequences, around 20% appearing once. The sequencing input was blood. These receptors were obtained from a man younger than 40 with Graves' ophthalmopathy.

In this sample, this clonotype turned up a few times. The rearrangement joins TRBV10-3 to TRBJ2-3; the D is unclear. Germline V gene sequence: CDR1 ENHRY, CDR2 SYGVKD. The CDR3 spans 13 residues. V gave up 0 bases and J gave up 4 bases, with 5 bases separating them. The CDR3 loop is CAISESSADTQYF. The CDR3, as DNA: TGTGCCATCAGTGAGTCGAGCGCAGATACGCAGTATTTT.

This clonotype was counted many times. The chain employs TRBV11-2 and TRBJ2-7; 11 bases align to TRBD2. Germline V gives CDR1 SGHAT, CDR2 FQNNGV. CDR3 length: 16 amino acids. Trimming removed 5 bases from V and 2 bases from J; junction bases left unmatched: 8. The CDR3 DNA reads TGTGCCAGCAGCGAACGACTAGCGGGACCCACCTACGAGCAGTACTTC. It translates to CASSERLAGPTYEQYF.

This clonotype was found many times. This chain joins TRBV6-1 and TRBJ1-1; D might be TRBD1 (6 bases). CDR1 and CDR2 from the germline V gene are MNHNS and SASEGT. V lost 7 bases to trimming and J lost 4 bases, with 16 bases between them. This CDR3 has 14 amino acids. CDR3: CASTGAGGGTEAFF. Here the CDR3 DNA reads TGTGCCAGCACGGGGGCGGGGGGTGGCACTGAAGCTTTCTTT.

This clonotype was seen a handful of times. The V call is TRBV6-1, the J call TRBJ2-7, with 13 bases identical to TRBD2. The CDR3 has 16 residues. CDR1 and CDR2 from the germline V gene are MNHNS and SASEGT. V shed 6 bases and J 5 bases; nucleotides not matched to a gene: 10. Written as DNA, the CDR3 is TGTGCCAGCAGCCTGCCTACTAGCGGGAGGGACCACGAGCAGTACTTC. This codes for CASSLPTSGRDHEQYF.

This chain joins TRBV19 and TRBJ1-5; D unclear. Looked up from germline, CDR1 is LNHDA and CDR2 is SQIVND (reference sequence). The CDR3 spans 14 residues. Trimming stripped 4 bases from V and 2 bases from J, with 9 bases between. CDR3 region: CASSTLSGNQPQHF. The CDR3 DNA sequence: TGTGCCAGTAGTACCCTAAGTGGCAATCAGCCCCAGCATTTT. Using reference TRBV19 and TRBJ1-5 for the parts outside the CDR3, the full variable domain is DGGITQSPKYLFRKEGQNVTLSCEQNLNHDAMYWYRQDPGQGLRLIYYSQIVNDFQKGDIAEGYSVSREKKESFPLTVTSAQKNPTAFYLCASSTLSGNQPQHFGDGTRLSIL.

This clonotype was picked up many times. V usage is TRBV7-8 and J usage is TRBJ2-7; 8 positions match TRBD2. This CDR3 region has 15 residues. The junction had 14 bases not matched to a gene; V was cut back by 4 bases and J by 9 bases. Germline assignment: CDR1 SGHVS and CDR2 FQNEAQ. The CDR3 DNA reads TGTGCCAGCAGCTCCTGGGGAGCGGGAGAAAGTGTGCAGTACTTC. It translates to CASSSWGAGESVQYF. Together with reference TRBV7-8 and TRBJ2-7, the CDR3 gives the full variable domain: GAGVSQSPRYKVAKRGQDVALRCDPISGHVSLFWYQQALGQGPEFLTYFQNEAQLDKSGLPSDRFFAERPEGSVSTLKIQRTQQEDSAVYLCASSSWGAGESVQYFGPGTRLTVT.

The genes are TRBV7-9 and TRBJ2-3; D unresolved. The ends were cut back, 5 bases at V and 6 bases at J, with 9 bases in the middle. There are 12 residues in the CDR3. The germline gives CDR1 SEHNR, CDR2 FQNEAQ (reference sequence). The CDR3 loop is CASSTATDTQYF. The CDR3 bases are TGTGCCAGCAGCACAGCGACGGATACGCAGTATTTT.

This clonotype showed up just a few times. V and J are TRBV15 and TRBJ2-5, with a possible D match to TRBD2 (6 bases). Trimming left V 8 bases short and J 4 bases short, with 17 bases between. CDR3 length: 14 amino acids. CDR1 is LNHNV, CDR2 YYDKDF, per germline (reference sequence). The CDR3 spells CATGTGDEGETQYF. The CDR3 DNA reads TGTGCCACCGGGACGGGAGATGAGGGAGAGACCCAGTACTTC.

The rearrangement links TRBV28 to TRBJ2-2; D uncertain. Germline V CDR1 and CDR2: MDHEN, SYDVKM. The CDR3 is 12 residues long. The CDR3 nucleotides are TGTGCAACATATAAACGGCTCGGGGAGCTGTTTTTT. This codes for CATYKRLGELFF.